Listed below are T cell receptor beta chains from one sample, sequenced in a study of blood T cell repertoires in COVID-19. TCRdb's copy holds only in-frame clones and misses some; the assay was immunoSEQ multiplex PCR. The data contain 210,000 or so clones, 84% of them seen just once; the ten biggest clones take up 7.5% to 8%. The sequencing sample was made of peripheral blood. All receptors come from a woman between 50 and 59 years old with active or convalescent COVID-19. Each CDR3 is given with its conserved first and last residue. A D gene is named only where the DNA matches it firmly. Clone sizes are given selectively: once, few, many, or a class where the clone is expanded.

j_call clone_size d_call v_call cdr3_aa cdr3_nt
TRBJ1-6 . . TRBV7-9 CASSPGQGNSPLHF TGTGCCAGCAGCCCGGGTCAGGGAAATTCACCCCTCCACTTT
TRBJ2-2 . . TRBV21-1 CASSEGSSGRAPKNTGELFF TGTGCCAGCAGCGAGGGGTCTAGCGGGAGGGCCCCTAAGAACACCGGGGAGCTGTTTTTT
TRBJ1-5 . . TRBV28 CASSLSSGFNQPQHF TGTGCCAGCAGTTTATCCAGTGGCTTCAATCAGCCCCAGCATTTT
TRBJ2-1 . TRBD2 TRBV7-8 CASSRSVLAGGFNEQFF TGTGCCAGCAGCCGTTCCGTTCTAGCGGGGGGATTCAATGAGCAGTTCTTC
TRBJ2-2 . TRBD2 TRBV4-2 CASSREPGGPSNTGELFF TGTGCCAGCAGCCGCGAGCCGGGGGGGCCGTCGAACACCGGGGAGCTGTTTTTT
TRBJ2-5 . TRBD2 TRBV24-1 CATSEAGTSGAGETQYF TGTGCCACCAGTGAAGCCGGGACTAGCGGGGCCGGGGAGACCCAGTACTTC
TRBJ2-1 . TRBD2 TRBV9 CASSASGGPWSEQFF TGTGCCAGCAGCGCAAGCGGGGGGCCTTGGAGTGAGCAGTTCTTC
TRBJ1-2 . TRBD1 TRBV28 CASSSEGTGLGGYTF TGTGCCAGCAGTTCCGAGGGGACAGGGTTAGGCGGCTACACCTTC
TRBJ2-1 . . TRBV6-4 CASSEGYGGSYNEQFF TGTGCCAGCAGTGAGGGGTACGGGGGCTCCTACAATGAGCAGTTCTTC
TRBJ1-2 few . TRBV5-5 CASSSQGVVNYGYTF TGTGCCAGCAGTTCTCAGGGTGTAGTCAACTATGGCTACACCTTC
TRBJ2-3 few TRBD2 TRBV7-8 CASSSQRGGRDTQYF TGTGCCAGCAGCTCCCAGCGGGGGGGCAGAGATACGCAGTATTTT
TRBJ1-4 . . TRBV6-1 CASSEGRALGKLFF TGTGCCAGCAGTGAAGGCAGGGCTTTGGGGAAACTGTTTTTT
TRBJ2-1 . . TRBV20-1 CSASRLAGPGEQFF TGCAGTGCTAGTAGGCTAGCTGGGCCCGGTGAGCAGTTCTTC
TRBJ2-2 . . TRBV27 CASSFMSRSRSSGELFF TGTGCCAGCAGCTTCATGTCGAGATCCAGGTCGTCCGGGGAGCTGTTTTTT
TRBJ2-7 once TRBD2 TRBV10-3 CAIASGSYEQYF TGTGCCATCGCCAGCGGGAGCTACGAGCAGTACTTC
TRBJ2-1 . TRBD2 TRBV5-1 CASSLALTSGYNEQFF TGCGCCAGCAGCTTGGCCTTAACTAGCGGGTACAATGAGCAGTTCTTC
TRBJ1-3 . TRBD1 TRBV29-1 CSGQTGVDGNTIYF TGCAGCGGGCAGACAGGGGTCGACGGAAACACCATATATTTT
TRBJ1-2 . . TRBV6-5 CASMRGGGYTF TGTGCCAGCATGAGGGGAGGTGGCTACACCTTC
TRBJ2-7 . TRBD2 TRBV7-9 CASGGSSNEQYF TGTGCCAGCGGCGGGAGTTCTAACGAGCAGTACTTC
TRBJ1-5 . TRBD1 TRBV18 CASSPPGQGPQPQHF TGTGCCAGCTCACCACCGGGACAGGGGCCCCAGCCCCAGCATTTT
TRBJ1-5 once . TRBV11-2 CASSLAGGYQPQHF TGTGCCAGCAGCTTAGCCGGGGGTTATCAGCCCCAGCATTTT
TRBJ1-6 . TRBD1 TRBV19 CASSSTGDSPLHF TGTGCCAGTAGTTCGACAGGGGATTCACCCCTCCACTTT
TRBJ1-3 . . TRBV6-2/TRBV6-3 CASSTWTARLGDTIYF TGTGCCAGCAGTACCTGGACAGCGCGTCTTGGAGACACCATATATTTT
TRBJ1-1 . TRBD1 TRBV5-6 CASSLGTGRSLAEAFF TGTGCCAGCAGCTTGGGGACAGGGAGATCTCTGGCTGAAGCTTTCTTT
TRBJ1-5 . TRBD1 TRBV19 CASRTTGQGYNQPQHF TGTGCCAGTAGGACAACGGGACAGGGGTATAATCAGCCCCAGCATTTT
TRBJ2-7 . TRBD1 TRBV7-3 CASSPTGTGHSYEQYF TGTGCCAGCAGCCCCACCGGGACAGGGCATTCCTACGAGCAGTACTTC
TRBJ2-1 few . TRBV9 CASRGLFNEQFF TGTGCCAGCAGGGGACTCTTCAATGAGCAGTTCTTC
TRBJ1-5 . . TRBV28 CASSEYQPQHF TGTGCCAGCAGTGAGTATCAGCCCCAGCATTTT
TRBJ1-1 few TRBD1 TRBV27 CASSSRTGSGEAFF TGTGCCAGCAGTTCCCGGACAGGGTCGGGTGAAGCTTTCTTT
TRBJ1-1 . TRBD1 TRBV30 CAWSDRGFRGTEAFF TGTGCCTGGAGTGACAGGGGGTTTAGAGGCACTGAAGCTTTCTTT
TRBJ1-6 . . TRBV5-4 CASSFNRVRSPLHF TGTGCCAGCAGCTTTAACAGGGTTCGTTCACCCCTCCACTTT
TRBJ1-1 . . TRBV18 CASSPLGGNTEAFF TGTGCCAGCTCACCCCTCGGGGGGAACACTGAAGCTTTCTTT
TRBJ1-5 . TRBD1 TRBV6-5 CASMGQSNQPQHF TGTGCCAGCATGGGACAGAGCAATCAGCCCCAGCATTTT
TRBJ1-2 few TRBD1 TRBV5-1 CASSPGQGGYTF TGCGCCAGCAGCCCAGGACAGGGCGGCTACACCTTC
TRBJ1-1 . . TRBV27 CASSSWVLPRAFF TGTGCCAGCAGTTCTTGGGTCCTACCTAGGGCTTTCTTT
TRBJ1-5 . . TRBV19 CASRPRDTGLRPQHF TGTGCCAGTAGGCCCCGGGACACCGGGCTGAGGCCCCAGCATTTT
TRBJ1-5 . TRBD1 TRBV5-1 CASSRGQGMQPQHF TGCGCCAGCAGCAGAGGACAGGGTATGCAGCCCCAGCATTTT
TRBJ1-3 . . TRBV5-1 CASSFETNGGNTIYF TGCGCCAGCAGCTTCGAAACGAACGGGGGAAACACCATATATTTT
TRBJ1-2 . TRBD1 TRBV6-5 CASSLRTGYGYTF TGTGCCAGCAGCTTACGGACAGGGTATGGCTACACCTTC
TRBJ1-5 . . TRBV12-2 CASRLARQGRQPQHF TGTGCAAGTCGCTTGGCGAGACAAGGAAGACAGCCCCAGCATTTT
TRBJ2-2 . TRBD2 TRBV11-2 CASSLVLRLAGGPGGELFF TGTGCCAGCAGCTTAGTTCTCCGACTAGCGGGAGGGCCGGGCGGGGAGCTGTTTTTT
TRBJ2-7 . . TRBV11-2 CASSPTAGEYEQYF TGTGCCAGCAGCCCGACGGCAGGGGAGTACGAGCAGTACTTC
TRBJ2-5 . TRBD1 TRBV2 CASGGQGETQYF TGTGCCAGCGGGGGACAGGGAGAGACCCAGTACTTC
TRBJ1-1 . TRBD1 TRBV2 CASNLGDRGYAENTEAFF TGTGCCAGCAACCTTGGGGACAGAGGATATGCTGAGAACACTGAAGCTTTCTTT
TRBJ1-5 . . TRBV6-1 CASSERGGVNQPQHF TGTGCCAGCAGTGAAAGAGGAGGGGTCAATCAGCCCCAGCATTTT
TRBJ1-6 few TRBD1 TRBV28 CASSSPPGQKNSPLHF TGTGCCAGCAGTTCTCCTCCGGGACAGAAAAATTCACCCCTCCACTTT
TRBJ1-5 . . TRBV27 CASSLTGGQPQHF TGTGCCAGCAGTTTGACGGGAGGACAGCCCCAGCATTTT
TRBJ2-7 . TRBD1 TRBV4-2 CASSRDRDYEQYF TGTGCCAGCAGCCGGGACAGGGACTACGAGCAGTACTTC